These 18 T cell receptor beta chains originate from one sample sequenced in a study of CD8+ T cells in alopecia areata. Sequencing relied on a cDNA template that was reverse transcribed from extracted RNA. The protocol was immunoSEQ multiplex PCR, while the TCRdb copy is restricted to in-frame clones and leaves out a portion. The sample is made up of some 110,000 clones, none counted only once. Material for sequencing was lesional skin. Every receptor here comes from a C3H/HeJ mouse with alopecia areata. The MHC haplotype recorded for the strain is H2-k.

As concerns this clone: Germline and genes: mouse. The read terminates 4 residues ahead of where the CDR3 ends, so the germline J gene completes it. Other DNA sequences in this sample translate to the same CDR3. V and J are TRBV13-3 and TRBJ2-2, with D perhaps matching TRBD2 (7 bases). CDR1 and CDR2 from the germline V gene are NNHDY and SYVADS. Trimming left V 6 bases short and J 4 bases short, with 10 bases between. This CDR3 spans 13 amino acids. The CDR3 sequence is CASTGGSTGQLYF. CDR3 DNA (partial): TGTGCCAGCACTGGGGGCTCCACCGGG.

This clone was seen only a few times. The genes are named according to mouse. The CDR3 end is not reached by the read, which stops 4 residues before it; the germline J gene fills it in. This chain links TRBV13-2 with TRBJ2-3, with TRBD2 identical over 7 bases. Germline loops: CDR1 NNHNN, CDR2 SYGAGS (reference sequence). The CDR3 has 17 residues. V shed 1 base, J shed 0 bases, and the junction held 8 bases outside the gene matches. The part of the CDR3 DNA that was read is TGTGCCAGCGGTGATACGGGCCTGGGGGATAGTGCAGAA. Encoded protein: CASGDTGLGDSAE. The full CDR3 reads CASGDTGLGDSAETLYF.

This clone was observed at least ten times. Genes and germline come from the mouse. With the read ending 4 residues before the CDR3 end, the germline J gene is used to fill in that end. The chain recombines TRBV13-3 with TRBJ2-1; 9 bases are a match to TRBD2. V gave up 5 bases and J gave up 0 bases; unmatched junction bases: 6. Germline-derived CDR1 and CDR2 are NNHDY and SYVADS. The CDR3 is 16 amino acids. The CDR3 is CASSAGLGNNYAEQFF. The sequenced CDR3 bases are TGTGCCAGCAGCGCGGGACTGGGCAATAACTATGCT.

Turning to this clone: Germline and genes here are mouse. The CDR3 end lies 4 residues beyond the end of the read and is filled in from the germline J gene. The chain is built from TRBV13-3 and TRBJ2-3; possibly TRBD2 for D (8 bases). The CDR3 has 16 amino acids. Per germline, CDR1 NNHDY and CDR2 SYVADS. The ends were cut back, 0 bases at V and 2 bases at J, with 13 bases in the middle. CDR3 sequence reads: CASSDAGGGVAETLYF. The sequenced CDR3 bases are TGTGCCAGCAGTGATGCAGGGGGGGGCGTTGCAGAA.

Notes on this clone: A mismatch at residue 11 separates the TCRdb protein from the translated DNA, so the protein presented here was translated from the DNA. Each gene name is a mouse one. The CDR3 is cut off 3 residues early in the read; its end comes from the germline J gene. The chain is built from TRBV19 and TRBJ1-6; D is unresolved. TRBJ1-6 has ORF status, its function being uncertain. The CDR3 is 14 amino acids. Germline values: CDR1 FNHDT, CDR2 SITEND (reference sequence). V gave up 4 bases and J gave up 4 bases, with 9 bases separating them. The CDR3 protein is CASSLTIYNSPLYF. CDR3 DNA (partial): TGTGCCAGCAGTCTGACAATTTATAATTCGCCC.

This clone was counted only a few times. Mouse gene names apply. The missing CDR3 end, 4 residues past where the read stops, is filled in from the germline J gene. J is TRBJ2-1 and V is TRBV1; 12 bases are a match to TRBD2. The CDR3 length is 17 residues. CDR1 and CDR2 from the germline V gene are NSQYPW and LRSPGD (reference sequence). The DNA read from the CDR3 is TGCACCTGCAGTGCAGATGTGGGGACTGGGGGGCGGGCT. Its translation: CTCSADVGTGGRA. The CDR3 in full is CTCSADVGTGGRAEQFF.

Regarding this clone: Mouse gene names and germline throughout. The read halts 4 residues ahead of the CDR3 end, with the missing end drawn from the germline J gene. The chain carries TRBV19 and TRBJ2-7, with 7 nucleotides matching TRBD2. With 0 bases clipped from V and 2 bases from J, the junction kept 2 bases outside the gene matches. Germline V gene data show CDR1 as FNHDT and CDR2 as SITEND (reference sequence). This CDR3 spans 14 amino acids. The part of the CDR3 DNA that was read is TGTGCCAGCAGTATAGTAGGGACTGCCTAT. Its translation is CASSIVGTAY. From start to end, the CDR3 is CASSIVGTAYEQYF.

In its sample, this clone was seen a few times. Here the gene names and germline are mouse. The missing CDR3 end, 4 residues past where the read stops, is filled in from the germline J gene. V gene TRBV19 combines with J gene TRBJ2-3, with 8 bases lining up with TRBD2. With V trimmed by 2 bases and J by 1 base, 3 bases remained unmatched. This CDR3 spans 15 amino acids. The germline V gene has CDR1 FNHDT and CDR2 SITEND (reference sequence). Incomplete CDR3 DNA: TGTGCCAGCAGTATCCCGGACTGGGGTGCAGAA. This codes for CASSIPDWGAE. The entire CDR3 protein reads CASSIPDWGAETLYF.

This clone was found many times. Gene names are mouse gene names. The read terminates 4 residues ahead of where the CDR3 ends, so the germline J gene completes it. V usage is TRBV19 and J usage is TRBJ2-1; the D is unclear. The germline V and J ends were trimmed by 2 bases and 4 bases, with 7 bases remaining between them. CDR1 and CDR2 (germline): FNHDT, SITEND (reference sequence). The CDR3 consists of 13 residues. Incomplete CDR3 DNA: TGTGCCAGCAGTATTATCAAATATGCT. As protein: CASSIIKYA. The whole CDR3 protein reads CASSIIKYAEQFF. The full variable domain, completed using reference TRBV19 and TRBJ2-1, is GGIITQTPKFLIGQEGQKLTLKCQQNFNHDTMYWYRQDSGKGLRLIYYSITENDLQKGDLSEGYDASREKKSSFSLTVTSAQKNEMAVFLCASSIIKYAEQFFGPGTRLTVL.

Details on this clone: Gene names and germline refer to mouse. Coverage ceases 4 residues before the CDR3 finishes, and the germline J gene fills in the end. The rearrangement joins TRBV19 to TRBJ1-4; 9 bases map to TRBD1. The germline CDR1 and CDR2 sequences are FNHDT and SITEND (reference sequence). The CDR3 extends over 14 amino acids. V lost 4 bases, J lost 6 bases, and 4 bases stayed unmatched. CDR3 sequence reads: CASSWTGEDERLFF. Partial CDR3 DNA: TGTGCCAGCAGTTGGACAGGGGAGGACGAA.

This clone was detected ten times or more. Gene names follow the mouse nomenclature. The CDR3 DNA, read in part, is TGTGCCAGCAGTGATATTGACTGGGGGTATGCT. Its protein product is CASSDIDWGYA. The entire CDR3 protein reads CASSDIDWGYAEQFF. J is TRBJ2-1 and V is TRBV13-3; 9 bases are a match to TRBD2. The CDR3 goes on 4 residues after the read ends, and that part is filled in from the germline J gene. The CDR3 loop spans 15 amino acids. The V gene end was trimmed by 1 base and the J gene end by 4 bases; junction bases not matched to a gene: 3. CDR1 is NNHDY and CDR2 is SYVADS in the germline V gene.

In regard to this clone: Gene labels here are mouse ones. Read sequence stops 4 residues before the CDR3 end, and the germline J gene provides the missing end. The V and J genes are TRBV31 and TRBJ2-3, with 8 bases matching TRBD2. The CDR3 loop spans 15 amino acids. The ends lost 3 bases at V and 0 bases at J; junction bases unmatched: 5. Germline CDR1 reads GKSSPN; CDR2 reads SITVG. The covered CDR3 bases are TGTGCCTGGAGCCGACTGGGGTTGAGTGCAGAA. Protein: CAWSRLGLSAE. The CDR3 in full is CAWSRLGLSAETLYF.

The sample holds a few counts of this clone. TCRdb lists a protein that is different at residue 14 from the translated DNA; the protein given here uses the DNA translation. All gene names here are mouse names. The CDR3 extends 3 residues past the end of the read, so its final part is completed from the germline J gene. The chain has TRBV13-3 and TRBJ1-3, with D possibly TRBD1 on 5 matching bases. Germline CDR1 reads NNHDY; CDR2 reads SYVADS. The V end was cut by 1 base, the J end by 0 bases, with 14 bases between. CDR3 length: 17 amino acids. The sequenced CDR3 bases are TGTGCCAGCAGTGATCAGGGCCACCTAAATTCTGGAAATACG. Encoded protein: CASSDQGHLNSGNT. From start to end, the CDR3 is CASSDQGHLNSGNTLYF. The entire variable domain, with the rest obtained from reference TRBV13-3 and TRBJ1-3, is as follows: EAAVTQSPRSKVAVTGGKVTLSCHQTNNHDYMYWYRQDTGHGLRLIHYSYVADSTEKGDIPDGYKASRPSQENFSLILELASLSQTAVYFCASSDQGHLNSGNTLYFGEGSRLIVV.

This clone was detected a few times. Genes here carry mouse names. The CDR3 end is not reached by the read, which stops 4 residues before it; the germline J gene fills it in. The V call is TRBV3, the J call TRBJ2-5, with a weak D call TRBD2 (5 bases). Germline CDR1 is SNHLY and CDR2 is FYNGKV (reference sequence). This CDR3 has 14 amino acids. The ends were cut back, 5 bases at V and 0 bases at J, with 9 bases in the middle. The CDR3 loop is CASSLGVNQDTQYF. The DNA read from the CDR3 is TGTGCCAGCAGCCTTGGGGTTAACCAAGAC.

Note on this clone: At residue 10, TCRdb's protein disagrees with the DNA translation; the protein shown here derives from the DNA. The gene names here belong to mouse. The read halts 3 residues ahead of the CDR3 end, with the missing end drawn from the germline J gene. V and J are TRBV19 and TRBJ1-6, with a weak D call TRBD1 (6 bases). TRBJ1-6 is an ORF, with its function uncertain. Germline V gene data show CDR1 as FNHDT and CDR2 as SITEND (reference sequence). V lost 5 bases, J lost 10 bases, and 13 bases lay in between. This CDR3 region has 13 residues. Here the CDR3 reads CASSHRDGSPLYF. The part of the CDR3 DNA that was read is TGTGCCAGCAGCCACAGGGACGGATCGCCC.

This clone has just a few counts. The genes and germline here are from mouse. Sequencing ends 4 residues short of the CDR3 end; the germline J gene provides the rest. The chain has TRBV13-3 and TRBJ2-2; D gene unclear. There are 15 residues in the CDR3. The germline CDR1 and CDR2 sequences are NNHDY and SYVADS. V lost 1 base, J lost 0 bases, and 7 bases lay in between. The sequenced CDR3 bases are TGTGCCAGCAGTGATTACAATACAAACACCGGG. It specifies CASSDYNTNTG. The full-length CDR3 reads as CASSDYNTNTGQLYF.

As regards this clone: The genes are named according to mouse. The CDR3 is cut off 4 residues early in the read; its end comes from the germline J gene. The V and J genes are TRBV14 and TRBJ2-1; TRBD2 matches 9 bases. Trimming removed 5 bases from V and 3 bases from J; junction bases left unmatched: 6. This CDR3 is built from 15 residues. In germline, CDR1 is SGHDT, CDR2 FRDEAV. CDR3 bases read: TGTGCCAGCAGGCCCCCTGGGGGGGGCTATGCT. Protein: CASRPPGGGYA. The full CDR3 reads CASRPPGGGYAEQFF.

This clone was counted between two and nine times. Genes here carry mouse names. The read ends 4 residues early relative to the CDR3; the germline J gene fills the gap. The chain recombines TRBV13-3 with TRBJ1-2; D might be TRBD1 (6 bases). The ends were cut back, 0 bases at V and 4 bases at J, with 13 bases in the middle. The CDR3 is made up of 15 amino acids. Germline V CDR1 and CDR2: NNHDY, SYVADS. The sequenced CDR3 bases are TGTGCCAGCAGTGATGCAAACAGGGTCCGCTCC. Translation: CASSDANRVRS. From start to end, the CDR3 is CASSDANRVRSDYTF.